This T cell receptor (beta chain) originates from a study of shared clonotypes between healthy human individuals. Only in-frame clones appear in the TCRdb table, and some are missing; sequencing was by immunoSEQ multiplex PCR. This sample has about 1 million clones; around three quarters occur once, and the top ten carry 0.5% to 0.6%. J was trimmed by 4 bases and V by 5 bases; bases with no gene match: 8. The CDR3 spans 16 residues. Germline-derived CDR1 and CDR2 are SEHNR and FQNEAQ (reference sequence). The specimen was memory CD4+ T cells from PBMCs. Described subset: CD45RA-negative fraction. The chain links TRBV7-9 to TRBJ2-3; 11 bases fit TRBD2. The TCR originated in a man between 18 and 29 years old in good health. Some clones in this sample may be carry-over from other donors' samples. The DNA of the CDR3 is TGTGCCAGCAGCCCCCTACTAGCGGGAGTACCAGATACGCAGTATTTT. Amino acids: CASSPLLAGVPDTQYF. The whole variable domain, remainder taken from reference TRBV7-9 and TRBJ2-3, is DTGVSQNPRHKITKRGQNVTFRCDPISEHNRLYWYRQTLGQGPEFLTYFQNEAQLEKSRLLSDRFSAERPKGSFSTLEIQRTEQGDSAMYLCASSPLLAGVPDTQYFGPGTRLTVL.